The clone carrying this T cell receptor beta chain was counted between two and nine times. The CDR3 extends over 13 amino acids. The junction had 3 bases not matched to a gene; V was cut back by 4 bases and J by 3 bases. Germline-derived CDR1 and CDR2 are SQVTM and ANQGSEA. This specimen comes from a study of blood T cell repertoires in COVID-19. Turning to the study itself: Donors in the United States, Italy and Spain gave samples during acute or convalescent COVID-19.

In the original workflow: Nucleated cell number was recorded as an estimate derived from reference gene primer amplification. TCRdb's copy holds only in-frame clones and misses some; the assay was immunoSEQ multiplex PCR. The DNA gave D and trimming, while V, J and clone size come from that table. The repertoire consists of 120,000 to 150,000 clones, with 88% occurring once and the leading ten covering approximately 2.4%. The specimen was peripheral blood. This TCR came from a human donor with COVID-19, enrolled during active disease. The donor label of this sample is uncertain. V and J are TRBV29-1 and TRBJ2-5; TRBD2 agrees at 9 bases. CDR3 DNA sequence: TGCAGCGTTGGGGCTAGCGGGAAAGAGACCCAGTACTTC. Residues: CSVGASGKETQYF.